The 27 T cell receptor beta chains reported below all come from one sample, sequenced in a study of neurological immune-mediated disorders. Described time point: technical triplicate 2. TCRdb recomputed calls from the 5' RACE reads with MiXCR, one row per CDR3 protein. The table shows about 59,000 distinct CDR3 sequences, with nearly 25% occurring only once. The sample consisted of PBMCs. The origin of the receptors is a man in his fifties or sixties with HTLV-1-associated myelopathy (HAM/TSP).

This clonotype was detected many times. This sequence joins TRBV4-2 and TRBJ2-7, with TRBD2 matching 8 bases. The V gene's germline CDR1 is LGHNA and CDR2 YNFKEQ. This CDR3 region has 16 residues. The J segment lost 6 bases and the V segment lost 3 bases, leaving 13 bases of the junction unmatched. CDR3 in DNA: TGTGCCAGCAGCCACGGGGGGGGGTTAAAAGTAGGCGAGCAGTACTTC. It yields the protein CASSHGGGLKVGEQYF.

This clonotype was seen at least ten times. V usage is TRBV4-1 and J usage is TRBJ2-5, with 9 bases lining up with TRBD2. Germline assignment: CDR1 MGHRA and CDR2 YSYEKL. Trimming at V came to 1 base and at J to 9 bases, leaving 6 bases not matched to a gene. The CDR3 spans 14 residues. The CDR3 here is CASSQGVSGGPQYF. The CDR3 DNA follows: TGCGCCAGCAGCCAAGGGGTCAGCGGGGGGCCCCAGTACTTC.

This clonotype was recorded many times. J is TRBJ2-1 and V is TRBV6-1; TRBD2 might be the D (5 bases). CDR3 length equals 14 residues. Germline V CDR1 and CDR2: MNHNS, SASEGT. Trimming took off 6 bases at V and 4 bases at J, with 13 bases between the two ends. In nucleotides, the CDR3 is TGTGCCAGCAGCGGTCCCACGGGGTACAATGAGCAGTTCTTC. Protein product: CASSGPTGYNEQFF.

This clonotype was detected many times. This chain joins TRBV7-9 and TRBJ2-2; 7 bases line up with TRBD2. The CDR3 runs to 15 residues. Germline assignment: CDR1 SEHNR and CDR2 FQNEAQ (reference sequence). Losses at the gene ends were 5 bases for V and 1 base for J; bases not matched to a gene: 4. The CDR3 protein is CASSRRGVNTGELFF. The CDR3 coding sequence is TGTGCCAGCAGCCGTCGGGGGGTGAACACCGGGGAGCTGTTTTTT.

This chain joins TRBV5-1 and TRBJ1-1; no clear D gene. The CDR3 runs to 16 residues. V dropped 4 bases and J dropped 7 bases, with 23 bases sitting between them. Germline CDR1 SGHRS, CDR2 YFSETQ. The CDR3 DNA reads TGCGCCAGCAGCCCTAAAGGCGAGGGTGCTGACTATGAAGCTTTCTTT. Its protein is CASSPKGEGADYEAFF.

The table lists this clonotype with many counts. CDR3 DNA sequence: TGTGCCATCGGGGAGAGGGGCCCGGGGGACGAGCAGTACTTC. It translates to CAIGERGPGDEQYF. The gene calls are TRBV10-3 and TRBJ2-7; possibly TRBD2 for D (6 bases). Trimming pared 8 bases from V and 5 bases from J, leaving 19 bases between. Germline CDR1 is ENHRY and CDR2 is SYGVKD. CDR3 size: 14 residues.

Many counts were recorded for this clonotype. The gene calls are TRBV20-1 and TRBJ2-7; D possibly matches TRBD1 or TRBD2 (6 bases each). Germline assignment: CDR1 DFQATT and CDR2 SNEGSKA (reference sequence). V was pared by 0 bases and J by 3 bases, with 18 bases between. This CDR3 is 16 amino acids long. CDR3 in amino acids: CSARDQGTGAGYEQYF. The CDR3 coding sequence is TGCAGTGCTAGAGATCAGGGGACGGGAGCCGGCTACGAGCAGTACTTC.

Ten or more counts support this clonotype. This chain connects TRBV6-1 to TRBJ2-4, with 7 bases identical to TRBD1. CDR1 is MNHNS, CDR2 SASEGT, per germline. V lost 7 bases, J lost 0 bases, and 12 bases stayed unmatched. CDR3 length: 17 amino acids. CDR3 nucleotide sequence: TGTGCCAGCAACACTGCCCTAGGGGGCTTAGCCAAAAACATTCAGTACTTC. It translates to CASNTALGGLAKNIQYF.

This clonotype was picked up many times. The chain uses TRBV7-9 and TRBJ1-6; maybe TRBD1 (6 bases). The V end lost 5 bases, the J end lost 8 bases, and 16 bases lay between the germline ends. The CDR3 runs 15 residues. Germline V gives CDR1 SEHNR, CDR2 FQNEAQ (reference sequence). The CDR3 DNA is TGTGCCAGCAGCGTCCACAGGGTTGGGGATTCACCCCTCCACTTT. Residues: CASSVHRVGDSPLHF. The full variable domain, with the rest looked up from reference TRBV7-9 and TRBJ1-6, is DTGVSQNPRHKITKRGQNVTFRCDPISEHNRLYWYRQTLGQGPEFLTYFQNEAQLEKSRLLSDRFSAERPKGSFSTLEIQRTEQGDSAMYLCASSVHRVGDSPLHFGNGTRLTVT.

This clonotype has a count of ten or more. The rearrangement links TRBV5-1 to TRBJ1-2, with D hard to call. Germline V CDR1 and CDR2: SGHRS, YFSETQ. V was shortened by 4 bases and J by 4 bases, with 11 bases between the two germline ends. The CDR3 contains 13 residues. CDR3 residues: CASSKDRRYGYTF. The CDR3 nucleotides read TGCGCCAGCAGCAAAGACCGACGCTATGGCTACACCTTC.

This clonotype was found many times. This chain connects TRBV9 to TRBJ2-5, with TRBD1 matching 7 bases. The trim removed 3 bases at V and 5 bases at J, leaving 7 bases unmatched. This CDR3 has 14 residues. Per the germline V gene, CDR1 is SGDLS and CDR2 is YYNGEE. The CDR3 reads CASSASSGGETQYF. The CDR3 DNA reads TGTGCCAGCAGCGCAAGCTCAGGGGGTGAGACCCAGTACTTC.

This clonotype appeared many times. The genes are TRBV6-5 and TRBJ2-4; D remains unclear. V dropped 7 bases and J dropped 2 bases, with 15 bases sitting between them. Germline assignment: CDR1 MNHEY and CDR2 SVGAGI. CDR3 length: 15 residues. For the CDR3, the DNA is TGTGCCAGCACCCCAACTACCGGTTCCAAAAACATTCAGTACTTC. Its protein is CASTPTTGSKNIQYF.

This clonotype was observed at least ten times. V is TRBV20-1 and J is TRBJ2-3; 9 bases are a match to TRBD1. The length of the CDR3 is 13 residues. Germline CDR1 and CDR2: DFQATT and SNEGSKA (reference sequence). V shed 5 bases and J 1 base; nucleotides not matched to a gene: 1. CDR3 DNA sequence: TGCAGTGCTTGGGACAGGGGCACAGATACGCAGTATTTT. The encoded protein is CSAWDRGTDTQYF.

The sample holds many counts of this clonotype. This chain joins TRBV27 and TRBJ2-5; D ambiguous. CDR3 length: 13 residues. Trimming took off 2 bases at V and 4 bases at J, with 8 bases between the two ends. Per germline, CDR1 MNHEY and CDR2 SMNVEV (reference sequence). CDR3 sequence: CASSLDGGETQYF. The CDR3 region has the DNA TGTGCCAGCAGTTTAGATGGTGGAGAGACCCAGTACTTC.

CDR3 sequence reads: CASSGTENTEAFF. DNA of the CDR3: TGTGCCAGCAGTGGGACGGAGAACACTGAAGCTTTCTTT. The chain has TRBV5-4 and TRBJ1-1; perhaps TRBD1 as D (5 bases). CDR1 and CDR2 (germline): SGHNT, YYREEE (reference sequence). V lost 5 bases, J lost 1 base, and 9 bases lay in between. The CDR3 length is 13 residues. Full variable domain (remainder filled in from reference TRBV5-4 and TRBJ1-1): ETGVTQSPTHLIKTRGQQVTLRCSSQSGHNTVSWYQQALGQGPQFIFQYYREEENGRGNFPPRFSGLQFPNYSSELNVNALELDDSALYLCASSGTENTEAFFGQGTRLTVV.

This clonotype was recorded at least ten times. This rearrangement joins TRBV6-5 to TRBJ2-7; 7 nucleotides line up with TRBD2. This CDR3 has 14 residues. Germline V CDR1 and CDR2: MNHEY, SVGAGI. V was pared by 5 bases and J by 0 bases, with 4 bases of the junction left unmatched. The CDR3 nucleotides read TGTGCCAGCAGTCCAGCGGGGAGCTCCTACGAGCAGTACTTC. Protein product: CASSPAGSSYEQYF.

Concerning this clonotype: A read error may explain this, as a much larger clone is one base away. The chain uses TRBV11-2 and TRBJ2-3, with D perhaps TRBD1 (8 bases). Per the germline V gene, CDR1 is SGHAT and CDR2 is FQNNGV. This CDR3 has 17 residues. The CDR3, as DNA: TGTGCCAGCAGATTCGGACAGGGAGGGATTAGCACAGATACGCTGTATTTT. Its translation is CASRFGQGGISTDTLYF.

The CDR3: CASSSPTGGRRNTEAFF. In DNA form, the CDR3 reads TGTGCCAGCAGTTCCCCGACAGGGGGCCGTCGGAACACTGAAGCTTTCTTT. The chain links TRBV28 to TRBJ1-1; TRBD1 aligns across 10 bases. The V gene end was trimmed by 4 bases and the J gene end by 1 base; junction bases not matched to a gene: 9. Germline V lookup: CDR1 MDHEN, CDR2 SYDVKM. The CDR3 loop spans 17 amino acids.

This clonotype was counted many times. V gene TRBV27 combines with J gene TRBJ2-7; D not resolved. Germline CDR1 and CDR2: MNHEY and SMNVEV (reference sequence). Trimming took 4 bases from V and 1 from J, leaving 8 bases between them. This CDR3 has 13 amino acids. Here the CDR3 DNA reads TGTGCCAGCAGTTCCGGCCCATCCTACGAGCAGTACTTC. Protein product: CASSSGPSYEQYF.

This clonotype was counted ten times or more. The chain employs TRBV2 and TRBJ2-5; TRBD2 aligns across 12 bases. This CDR3 is 17 amino acids long. Trimming cost V 3 bases and J 5 bases; bases outside gene matches: 10. Germline assignment: CDR1 SNHLY and CDR2 FYNNEI. The CDR3, as DNA: TGTGCCAGCAGTGAGGTCTTCGTGACTAGCGGGAGTGAGACCCAGTACTTC. Translating it yields CASSEVFVTSGSETQYF.

This clonotype was seen repeatedly, ten times or more. The rearrangement uses TRBV7-9 and TRBJ1-2; D remains unclear. Germline lookup yields CDR1 SEHNR and CDR2 FQNEAQ (reference sequence). The CDR3 runs 15 residues. V shed 5 bases and J shed 7 bases, with 20 bases lying between them. CDR3 nucleotides: TGTGCCAGCAGCCCAAATACGGGTAGGGAAGGTGGCTACACCTTC. Translation gives CASSPNTGREGGYTF.

This sequence joins TRBV18 and TRBJ1-1; D remains unclear. The V and J ends lost 0 bases and 1 base respectively, with 9 bases between them. This CDR3 spans 15 amino acids. CDR1 is KGHSH, CDR2 LQKENI, per germline. The CDR3 here is CASSPPNTGNTEAFF. The CDR3 DNA sequence: TGTGCCAGCTCACCACCTAACACCGGGAACACTGAAGCTTTCTTT. The complete variable domain, with remaining parts taken from reference TRBV18 and TRBJ1-1, reads NAGVMQNPRHLVRRRGQEARLRCSPMKGHSHVYWYRQLPEEGLKFMVYLQKENIIDESGMPKERFSAEFPKEGPSILRIQQVVRGDSAAYFCASSPPNTGNTEAFFGQGTRLTVV.

In regard to this clonotype: A read error may account for a junction end that differs from germline. The rearrangement links TRBV12-3 or TRBV12-4 to TRBJ1-4; D might be TRBD1 (6 bases). There are 13 residues in the CDR3. CDR3 sequence (DNA): TGTGCCAGTAGTTGGACAGATTGTGAAAAACTGTTTTTT. Protein product: CASSWTDCEKLFF.

The chain uses TRBV7-6 and TRBJ2-7; 9 positions match TRBD2. CDR3 size: 14 residues. Germline CDR1 is SGHVS and CDR2 is FNYEAQ. The ends lost 4 bases at V and 1 base at J; junction bases unmatched: 2. CDR3 residues: CASSSLAGSYEQYF. CDR3 nucleotide sequence: TGTGCCAGCAGCTCCCTAGCGGGGTCCTACGAGCAGTACTTC.

The table lists this clonotype with many counts. The J gene is TRBJ1-5, the V gene TRBV7-2, with D perhaps TRBD1 (5 bases). Trimming took off 5 bases at V and 2 bases at J, with 10 bases between the two ends. CDR3 length equals 14 residues. Germline values: CDR1 SGHTA, CDR2 FQGNSA. CDR3 sequence reads: CASSLRVGNQPQHF. The CDR3 DNA follows: TGTGCCAGCAGCCTCAGGGTGGGCAATCAGCCCCAGCATTTT.

The gene calls are TRBV11-2 and TRBJ2-7; no clear D gene. CDR1 is SGHAT and CDR2 is FQNNGV in the germline V gene. The CDR3 spans 14 residues. Trimming cost V 1 base and J 2 bases, with 9 bases left between them. For the CDR3, the DNA is TGTGCCAGCAGCTTAGGCCCCCGGGCCTACGAGCAGTACTTC. Its protein is CASSLGPRAYEQYF.

The gene calls are TRBV5-1 and TRBJ2-3, with D uncertain. V lost 0 bases to trimming and J lost 2 bases, with 7 bases between them. There are 14 residues in the CDR3. Germline loops: CDR1 SGHRS, CDR2 YFSETQ. The CDR3 is CASSLGHYTDTQYF. The CDR3 nucleotides read TGCGCCAGCAGCTTGGGCCACTACACAGATACGCAGTATTTT.